One and the same sample provided the 30 T cell receptor beta chains below, sequenced in a study of control samples from healthy donors and cancer patients. The table came from immunoSEQ multiplex PCR; TCRdb's copy has only in-frame clones and leaves some out. The sample has about 99,000 clones, around 88% seen once. Sequenced sample: PBMCs. Every receptor here comes from a man aged 60 to 75 with lung cancer.

This chain links TRBV7-9 with TRBJ2-4; perhaps TRBD1 as D (5 bases). The germline gives CDR1 SEHNR, CDR2 FQNEAQ (reference sequence). The length of the CDR3 is 15 residues. Trimming stripped 4 bases from V and 2 bases from J, with 12 bases between. CDR3: CASSSKQVSKNIQYF. The CDR3 DNA sequence: TGTGCCAGCAGCTCTAAACAGGTTTCCAAAAACATTCAGTACTTC.

The V gene is TRBV3-1 (or the pseudogene TRBV3-2), the J gene TRBJ2-4; the D gene is possibly TRBD2 (5 bases). This CDR3 is built from 16 residues. Deletions cut 1 base from V and 0 bases from J, with 10 bases between. Germline loops: CDR1 LGHDT, CDR2 YNNKEL (reference sequence). The CDR3 sequence is CASSQGGSAAKNIQYF. The CDR3 region has the DNA TGTGCCAGCAGCCAAGGGGGTAGCGCAGCCAAAAACATTCAGTACTTC.

The CDR3 DNA sequence: TGTGCCAGCAGTGGGGGATCTGGGGCCAACGTCCTGACTTTC. Translation: CASSGGSGANVLTF. This chain links TRBV2 with TRBJ2-6; D unresolved. V was cut by 4 bases and J by 1 base, with 5 bases left in between. This CDR3 region has 14 residues. Germline V gives CDR1 SNHLY, CDR2 FYNNEI.

The rearrangement uses TRBV6-5 and TRBJ1-2; TRBD1 is a possible D gene (5 bases). The ends were cut back, 4 bases at V and 8 bases at J, with 20 bases in the middle. This CDR3 has 15 amino acids. Germline values: CDR1 MNHEY, CDR2 SVGAGI. CDR3 protein: CASSSERGRVSGYTF. The CDR3 bases are TGTGCCAGCAGTTCTGAACGGGGCCGCGTCTCGGGCTACACCTTC.

The chain is built from TRBV11-3 and TRBJ2-3, with 11 bases that match TRBD2. The CDR3 spans 16 residues. V lost 6 bases, J lost 6 bases, and 11 bases stayed unmatched. The V gene's germline CDR1 is SGHNT and CDR2 YENEEA. The CDR3 loop is CASRLTSGDPWDTQYF. The DNA for the CDR3 is TGTGCCAGCAGGTTGACTAGCGGGGACCCGTGGGATACGCAGTATTTT.

This clone was counted ten times or more. The CDR3 DNA is TGTGCCAGCAGTTTACACCTGACAGGTACCCTCGATGGCTACACCTTC. Translating gives CASSLHLTGTLDGYTF. The gene calls are TRBV27 and TRBJ1-2; possible D gene TRBD1, 6 bases. Trimming left V 2 bases short and J 6 bases short, with 19 bases between. The germline V gene has CDR1 MNHEY and CDR2 SMNVEV (reference sequence). The CDR3 spans 16 residues.

The V and J genes are TRBV7-8 and TRBJ1-1; D is unresolved. Between the trimmed V and J ends, which lost 2 bases and 1 base, there was a span of 23 bases. The CDR3 spans 19 residues. CDR1 and CDR2 from the germline V gene are SGHVS and FQNEAQ. CDR3 sequence (DNA): TGTGCCAGCAGCTTAACCTATCTACAAGGAGGAGCTGGGAACACTGAAGCTTTCTTT. This codes for CASSLTYLQGGAGNTEAFF. The full variable domain, in which reference TRBV7-8 and TRBJ1-1 provide the parts outside the CDR3, is GAGVSQSPRYKVAKRGQDVALRCDPISGHVSLFWYQQALGQGPEFLTYFQNEAQLDKSGLPSDRFFAERPEGSVSTLKIQRTQQEDSAVYLCASSLTYLQGGAGNTEAFFGQGTRLTVV.

This chain connects TRBV11-3 to TRBJ2-3; D is possibly TRBD1 (5 bases). V was pared by 4 bases and J by 0 bases, with 11 bases between. The CDR3 contains 15 residues. The V gene's germline CDR1 is SGHNT and CDR2 YENEEA. CDR3 residues: CASSSWTNSTDTQYF. Here the CDR3 DNA reads TGTGCCAGCAGCTCCTGGACAAACAGCACAGATACGCAGTATTTT.

In the case of this clone: Within the sample, other DNA sequences also encode this same CDR3. V and J are TRBV6-5 and TRBJ1-5; D possibly corresponds to TRBD1 (5 bases). Per germline, CDR1 MNHEY and CDR2 SVGAGI. V lost 6 bases to trimming and J lost 3 bases, with 12 bases between them. The CDR3 totals 14 residues. DNA for the CDR3: TGTGCCAGCAGGAGAGACAGCTCCAATCAGCCCCAGCATTTT. Its protein product is CASRRDSSNQPQHF.

The V gene is TRBV5-5, the J gene TRBJ1-2; 9 bases line up with TRBD1. This CDR3 contains 14 residues. J gave up 0 bases and V 4 bases, and 1 base lay outside the gene matches. The V gene's germline CDR1 is SGHKS and CDR2 YYEKEE (reference sequence). The CDR3 coding sequence is TGTGCCAGCAGCAGGACAGGGGCTAACTATGGCTACACCTTC. Translation gives CASSRTGANYGYTF.

In this sample, this clone turned up once. This chain connects TRBV5-4 to TRBJ1-1; D is unclear. In germline, CDR1 is SGHNT, CDR2 YYREEE (reference sequence). V was cut by 0 bases and J by 4 bases, with 22 bases left in between. CDR3 length equals 18 residues. The CDR3 protein is CASSLVDFAGFRITEAFF. The CDR3 coding sequence is TGTGCCAGCAGCTTGGTAGATTTCGCTGGTTTTCGGATCACTGAAGCTTTCTTT.

This chain joins TRBV10-1 and TRBJ1-1; D gene unclear. The CDR3 loop spans 12 amino acids. From germline, CDR1 is WNHNN and CDR2 SYGVQD (reference sequence). With 7 bases removed from V and 2 bases from J, the gap between germline ends came to 8 bases. The CDR3 protein is CASKGVNTEAFF. In nucleotides, the CDR3 is TGCGCCAGCAAGGGCGTAAACACTGAAGCTTTCTTT.

The V gene is TRBV6-1, the J gene TRBJ2-1, with TRBD2 matching over 8 bases. The length of the CDR3 is 13 residues. Per the germline V gene, CDR1 is MNHNS and CDR2 is SASEGT. V lost 4 bases, J lost 7 bases, and 3 bases stayed unmatched. The CDR3 region is CASSVAGSNEQFF. The CDR3 DNA sequence: TGTGCCAGCAGTGTAGCGGGGTCGAATGAGCAGTTCTTC.

The V call is TRBV29-1, the J call TRBJ1-1; no clear D. CDR3 length equals 11 residues. Trimming shortened V by 5 bases and J by 1 base, and 5 bases separated the two germline ends. Per germline, CDR1 SQVTM and CDR2 ANQGSEA. The CDR3 DNA reads TGCAGCGTTAAGGAGAACACTGAAGCTTTCTTT. This codes for CSVKENTEAFF.

The rearrangement links TRBV12-5 to TRBJ1-1, with 7 nucleotides matching TRBD1. The ends lost 1 base at V and 0 bases at J; junction bases unmatched: 8. Germline values: CDR1 LGHNT, CDR2 FRNRAP. The CDR3 sequence is 17 residues long. CDR3 in DNA: TGTGCTAGTGGTTTGGCCTCAACAGGGGCAATGAACACTGAAGCTTTCTTT. Amino acid sequence: CASGLASTGAMNTEAFF.

The genes are TRBV12-3 or TRBV12-4 and TRBJ2-1; D is unclear. The CDR3 has 12 amino acids. The germline V and J ends were trimmed by 7 bases and 5 bases, with 9 bases remaining between them. The CDR3 DNA sequence: TGTGCCAGCACCTTGGGCAACAATGAGCAGTTCTTC. Translating it yields CASTLGNNEQFF.

This chain joins TRBV24-1 and TRBJ2-5, with 7 bases lining up with TRBD2. With V trimmed by 3 bases and J by 5 bases, 5 bases remained unmatched. CDR3 length: 14 amino acids. Germline-derived CDR1 and CDR2 are KGHDR and SFDVKD. The CDR3 here is CATSDTGRDETQYF. The DNA for the CDR3 is TGTGCCACCAGTGATACGGGGAGGGATGAGACCCAGTACTTC.

V usage is TRBV4-1 and J usage is TRBJ1-2; D is possibly TRBD1 (5 bases). Trimming removed 3 bases from V and 1 base from J, with 9 bases in between. Per germline, CDR1 MGHRA and CDR2 YSYEKL. This CDR3 is 14 amino acids long. The CDR3 sequence: CASSQEGLNYGYTF. CDR3 nucleotides: TGCGCCAGCAGCCAGGAGGGGCTTAACTATGGCTACACCTTC.

This chain joins TRBV25-1 and TRBJ2-1; 12 nucleotides line up with TRBD2. CDR3 length: 16 amino acids. Trimming removed 3 bases from V and 4 bases from J; junction bases left unmatched: 4. Germline CDR1 MGHDK, CDR2 SYGVNS. This chain's CDR3 is CASSELTSGGYNEQFF. The DNA for the CDR3 is TGTGCCAGCAGTGAGCTGACTAGCGGGGGATACAATGAGCAGTTCTTC.

This clone has just a few counts. This chain connects TRBV6-4 to TRBJ2-2; no clear D. V was cut by 6 bases and J by 5 bases, with 19 bases left in between. CDR1 MRHNA and CDR2 SNTAGT come from the germline V gene. The length of the CDR3 is 16 residues. The CDR3 DNA sequence: TGTGCCAGCAGCCCGGTAACTGATCGCCAGACCGGGGAGCTGTTTTTT. As protein: CASSPVTDRQTGELFF.

This clone was seen only once. J is TRBJ1-5 and V is TRBV10-3; 7 bases fit TRBD1. Germline CDR1 is ENHRY and CDR2 is SYGVKD. Germline trimming cut 4 bases from V and 6 bases from J; bases unmatched to any gene: 9. The CDR3 covers 15 residues. The CDR3, as DNA: TGTGCCATCAGTGTAACGGGACAGAGCCCTCAGCCCCAGCATTTT. This gives the protein CAISVTGQSPQPQHF.

This chain uses TRBV5-1 with TRBJ1-4; 9 positions agree with TRBD1. Per the germline V gene, CDR1 is SGHRS and CDR2 is YFSETQ. Losses at the gene ends were 0 bases for V and 6 bases for J; bases not matched to a gene: 0. The CDR3 consists of 14 residues. This CDR3 is CASSLGTGDEKLFF. The CDR3 DNA reads as TGCGCCAGCAGCTTGGGGACAGGGGATGAAAAACTGTTTTTT.

The V and J genes are TRBV24-1 and TRBJ2-6, with 10 bases identical to TRBD1. This CDR3 region has 22 residues. V shed 9 bases, J shed 0 bases, and the junction held 22 bases outside the gene matches. Germline V CDR1 and CDR2: KGHDR, SFDVKD. The CDR3 loop is CATCHLAGTGETRVSGANVLTF. The CDR3 DNA is TGTGCCACCTGCCATTTAGCTGGGACAGGGGAGACTAGGGTCTCTGGGGCCAACGTCCTGACTTTC.

The V call is TRBV18, the J call TRBJ1-2; D uncertain. V was shortened by 2 bases and J by 6 bases, with 10 bases between the two germline ends. CDR3 length: 13 amino acids. Germline assignment: CDR1 KGHSH and CDR2 LQKENI. The CDR3 here is CASSPGSDNGYTF. The DNA of the CDR3 is TGTGCCAGCTCACCAGGGTCCGACAATGGCTACACCTTC.

The V and J genes are TRBV12-3 or TRBV12-4 and TRBJ2-1, with no clear D. Trimming took 2 bases from V and 6 from J, leaving 2 bases between them. The CDR3 is made up of 11 amino acids. CDR3 protein: CASSLTNEQFF. Written as DNA, the CDR3 is TGTGCCAGCAGTTTAACCAATGAGCAGTTCTTC.

This rearrangement joins TRBV6-5 to TRBJ2-6; unclear D gene. Per germline, CDR1 MNHEY and CDR2 SVGAGI. Trimming removed 6 bases from V and 8 bases from J, with 14 bases in between. The CDR3 covers 14 residues. The CDR3 sequence is CASRAPGWSNVLTF. CDR3 nucleotides: TGTGCCAGCAGGGCCCCGGGCTGGTCCAACGTCCTGACTTTC.

The chain couples TRBV7-2 to TRBJ1-3; no reliable D call. The V gene's germline CDR1 is SGHTA and CDR2 FQGNSA. This CDR3 region has 15 residues. V was shortened by 1 base and J by 1 base, with 8 bases between the two germline ends. CDR3 sequence: CASSLEGRSGNTIYF. The DNA for the CDR3 is TGTGCCAGCAGCTTAGAGGGCAGGTCTGGAAACACCATATATTTT.

This rearrangement joins TRBV7-3 to TRBJ2-1; the D gene is possibly TRBD1 (6 bases). CDR1 is SGHTA and CDR2 is FQGTGA in the germline V gene. This CDR3 has 15 residues. The germline V and J ends were trimmed by 5 bases and 0 bases, with 11 bases remaining between them. This chain's CDR3 is CASSLTGDSYNEQFF. The CDR3 coding sequence is TGTGCCAGCAGCCTGACAGGAGACTCCTACAATGAGCAGTTCTTC.

This clone was seen a few times. This chain uses TRBV5-1 with TRBJ2-2; D is unresolved. This CDR3 region has 14 residues. Trimming removed 2 bases at V and 0 bases at J, with 5 bases between. CDR1 and CDR2 from the germline V gene are SGHRS and YFSETQ. The CDR3 is CASSLQPNTGELFF. The DNA for the CDR3 is TGCGCCAGCAGCTTACAGCCGAACACCGGGGAGCTGTTTTTT.

This chain connects TRBV3-1 (or the pseudogene TRBV3-2) to TRBJ2-1; no reliable D call. This CDR3 is 14 amino acids long. V lost 3 bases, J lost 2 bases, and 8 bases lay in between. Germline V CDR1 and CDR2: LGHDT, YNNKEL (reference sequence). CDR3 region: CASSHMDPYNEQFF. Written as DNA, the CDR3 is TGTGCCAGCAGCCACATGGACCCCTACAATGAGCAGTTCTTC.